Below, 15 T cell receptor beta chains from the same sample are listed, as sequenced in a study of identifying expanded T cells in peripheral blood. Profiling relied on immunoSEQ multiplex PCR, and the TCRdb table lists in-frame clones only, not all of them. Among tens of thousands of clones listed, about four fifths were seen once. Material: blood. The receptors shown here come from a person aged 18-70 years in good health.

This CDR3 is CASSADRGHEQYF. CDR3 coding DNA: TGTGCCAGCAGCGCTGACAGGGGACACGAGCAGTACTTC. The chain employs TRBV5-4 and TRBJ2-7; TRBD1 matches at 8 bases. The V gene end was trimmed by 4 bases and the J gene end by 5 bases; junction bases not matched to a gene: 5. The CDR3 covers 13 residues. CDR1 is SGHNT and CDR2 is YYREEE in the germline V gene (reference sequence).

As for this clone: In the same sample, other DNA sequences code for this CDR3. This chain connects TRBV18 to TRBJ2-5; the match to TRBD2 covers 7 bases. V shed 3 bases and J 5 bases; nucleotides not matched to a gene: 0. The CDR3 has 12 amino acids. Germline loops: CDR1 KGHSH, CDR2 LQKENI. The CDR3 is CASSPGGETQYF. The DNA of the CDR3 is TGTGCCAGCTCACCCGGGGGGGAGACCCAGTACTTC. The whole variable domain, remainder taken from reference TRBV18 and TRBJ2-5, is NAGVMQNPRHLVRRRGQEARLRCSPMKGHSHVYWYRQLPEEGLKFMVYLQKENIIDESGMPKERFSAEFPKEGPSILRIQQVVRGDSAAYFCASSPGGETQYFGPGTRLLVL.

This sequence joins TRBV6-5 and TRBJ2-7, with 10 positions matching TRBD1. CDR3 length: 12 residues. After removal of 11 bases from V and 4 bases from J, the junction contained 5 bases not matched to a gene. Germline loops: CDR1 MNHEY, CDR2 SVGAGI. CDR3 in amino acids: CACGTGVYEQYF. CDR3 nucleotide sequence: TGTGCCTGCGGGACAGGGGTTTACGAGCAGTACTTC.

This clone was picked up a small number of times. Here the CDR3 reads CASSLALAKNIQYF. CDR3 nucleotides: TGTGCCAGCAGCTTGGCGTTAGCCAAAAACATTCAGTACTTC. This chain links TRBV5-5 with TRBJ2-4; D is uncertain. CDR3 size: 14 residues. The germline V gene has CDR1 SGHKS and CDR2 YYEKEE (reference sequence). Between the trimmed V and J ends, which lost 0 bases and 0 bases, there was a span of 4 bases.

This CDR3 is CASSDLGKGYTF. The CDR3 DNA follows: TGTGCCAGCAGTGACTTGGGAAAGGGCTACACCTTC. The chain links TRBV2 to TRBJ1-2; D remains unclear. CDR1 is SNHLY and CDR2 is FYNNEI in the germline V gene. Trimming left V 3 bases short and J 8 bases short, with 10 bases between. The CDR3 consists of 12 residues.

The J gene is TRBJ2-3, the V gene TRBV7-2; the D is unclear. Trimming took 1 base from V and 0 from J, leaving 8 bases between them. Germline assignment: CDR1 SGHTA and CDR2 FQGNSA. The CDR3 runs to 15 residues. The CDR3 reads CASSLGFTSTDTQYF. Written as DNA, the CDR3 is TGTGCCAGCAGCTTAGGCTTTACTAGCACAGATACGCAGTATTTT.

The genes are TRBV2 and TRBJ2-3; D perhaps matches TRBD1 (6 bases). This CDR3 spans 13 amino acids. V gave up 4 bases and J gave up 10 bases, with 15 bases separating them. CDR1 is SNHLY, CDR2 FYNNEI, per germline. CDR3 residues: CASSGPQGTAQYF. The CDR3 bases are TGTGCCAGCAGTGGCCCTCAGGGGACCGCGCAGTATTTT.

In nucleotides, the CDR3 is TGTGCCAGCACCGGGACCTCCCGGGAGCAGTTCTTC. Its protein is CASTGTSREQFF. V usage is TRBV27 and J usage is TRBJ2-1, with D perhaps matching TRBD1 or TRBD2 (5 bases each). V was clipped by 7 bases and J by 10 bases, with 14 bases between them. Germline loops: CDR1 MNHEY, CDR2 SMNVEV (reference sequence). This CDR3 region has 12 residues.

There are a few counts of this clone. The chain has TRBV2 and TRBJ2-1; TRBD2 agrees at 9 bases. CDR1 is SNHLY and CDR2 is FYNNEI in the germline V gene. J lost 14 bases, V lost 9 bases, and 11 bases had no gene match. CDR3 length: 12 amino acids. The CDR3 DNA reads TGTGCCAGTAACCCGGATAGCGGGAGAGAGTTCTTC. Translating gives CASNPDSGREFF.

Here the CDR3 DNA reads TGTGCCAGCATACGCAGACAGGGAGGTCGTACTGAAGCTTTCTTT. It translates to CASIRRQGGRTEAFF. V is TRBV6-6 and J is TRBJ1-1, with 7 bases identical to TRBD1. Germline V gene data show CDR1 as MNHNY and CDR2 as SVGAGI (reference sequence). The trim removed 7 bases at V and 5 bases at J, leaving 13 bases unmatched. CDR3 length: 15 amino acids.

The V and J genes are TRBV10-1 and TRBJ1-3; D is undetermined. The CDR3 extends over 15 amino acids. V was pared by 0 bases and J by 1 base, with 7 bases between. Germline-derived CDR1 and CDR2 are WNHNN and SYGVQD (reference sequence). The CDR3, as DNA: TGCGCCAGCAGTGAGTCGACATTTTCTGGAAACACCATATATTTT. It encodes CASSESTFSGNTIYF.

As DNA, the CDR3 is TGTGCCAGCAGCTTGGAAGGGCCCTTGGGAAACATTCAGTACTTC. Encoded protein: CASSLEGPLGNIQYF. The rearrangement uses TRBV5-4 and TRBJ2-4; the D is unclear. V was pared by 0 bases and J by 6 bases, with 13 bases between. This CDR3 comprises 15 residues. Germline V gives CDR1 SGHNT, CDR2 YYREEE (reference sequence). The complete variable domain, with remaining parts taken from reference TRBV5-4 and TRBJ2-4, reads ETGVTQSPTHLIKTRGQQVTLRCSSQSGHNTVSWYQQALGQGPQFIFQYYREEENGRGNFPPRFSGLQFPNYSSELNVNALELDDSALYLCASSLEGPLGNIQYFGAGTRLSVL.

The chain uses TRBV6-6 and TRBJ2-7; 7 bases map to TRBD2. V lost 4 bases, J lost 0 bases, and 6 bases stayed unmatched. This CDR3 is 15 amino acids long. The germline gives CDR1 MNHNY, CDR2 SVGAGI (reference sequence). CDR3 amino acids: CASSSPGLVSYEQYF. In DNA form, the CDR3 reads TGTGCCAGCAGTTCCCCCGGACTAGTCTCCTACGAGCAGTACTTC.

The CDR3 loop reads CASSPPLAGVADTQYF. The CDR3 DNA follows: TGTGCCAGCAGCCCCCCACTAGCGGGAGTAGCAGATACGCAGTATTTT. The J gene is TRBJ2-3, the V gene TRBV11-3, with TRBD2 matching over 11 bases. Germline CDR1 reads SGHNT; CDR2 reads YENEEA. The CDR3 length is 16 residues. J gave up 4 bases and V 5 bases, and 8 bases lay outside the gene matches.

This clone has just a few counts. The V gene is TRBV7-6, the J gene TRBJ2-3; D uncertain. The CDR3 is made up of 12 amino acids. V was trimmed by 5 bases and J by 0 bases, leaving 3 bases between them. Germline CDR1 SGHVS, CDR2 FNYEAQ. CDR3 loop: CASSVSTDTQYF. CDR3 DNA sequence: TGTGCCAGCAGCGTAAGCACAGATACGCAGTATTTT.